This T cell receptor beta chain was captured in a study of T cells expressing NK-cell markers. Study as a whole: Seven HCMV-seropositive donors and one seronegative donor made up the eight sequenced donors. Findings and caveats of the study: As a fraction of CD8+ T cells, dominant NKG2C+ clonotypes reached roughly 1.0-7.5% in more than five donors.

5'RACE template switching with UMIs produced the TCR beta cDNA. No DNA is given; TCRdb re-called the 5' RACE reads and lists each CDR3 protein once. The listing contains approximately 550,000 distinct CDR3 sequences. In regard to this clonotype: What it binds is unknown.

The CDR3 contains 13 residues. CDR1 is DFQATT, CDR2 SNEGSKA, per germline (reference sequence). The chain couples TRBV20-1 to TRBJ2-7. This TCR derives from a man aged 18 to 35 in good health. The sequenced material came from blood T cells: a sorted CD56 or NKG2C T cell subset, CD4+ or CD8+ T cells, or bulk PBMC T cells (not recorded which). CDR3 in amino acids: CSAAAYKTYEQYF.